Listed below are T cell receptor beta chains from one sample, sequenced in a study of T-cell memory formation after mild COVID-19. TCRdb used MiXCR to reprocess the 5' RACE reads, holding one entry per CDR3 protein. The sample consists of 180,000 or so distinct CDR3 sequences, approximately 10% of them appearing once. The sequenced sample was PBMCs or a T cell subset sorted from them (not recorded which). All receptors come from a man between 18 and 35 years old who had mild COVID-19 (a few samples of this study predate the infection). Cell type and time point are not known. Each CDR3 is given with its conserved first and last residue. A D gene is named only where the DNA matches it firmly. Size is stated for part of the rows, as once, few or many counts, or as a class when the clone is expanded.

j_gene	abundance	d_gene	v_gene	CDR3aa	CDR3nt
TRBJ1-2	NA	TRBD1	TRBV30	CAWSADRGPYGYTF	TGTGCCTGGAGTGCCGACAGGGGGCCTTATGGCTACACCTTC
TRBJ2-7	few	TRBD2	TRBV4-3	CASSQEGRGKDEQYF	TGCGCCAGCAGCCAAGAAGGGCGGGGGAAGGATGAGCAGTACTTC
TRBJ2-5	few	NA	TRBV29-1	CSVGRETQYF	TGCAGCGTTGGACGAGAGACCCAGTACTTC
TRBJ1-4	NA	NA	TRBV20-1	CSAWTQEKLFF	TGCAGTGCTTGGACACAGGAAAAACTGTTTTTT
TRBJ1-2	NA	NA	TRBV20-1	CSARELRGYTF	TGCAGTGCTAGGGAGCTGCGTGGCTACACCTTC
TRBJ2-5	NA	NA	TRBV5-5	CASSFEHPSQETQYF	TGTGCCAGCAGCTTCGAGCACCCGTCCCAAGAGACCCAGTACTTC
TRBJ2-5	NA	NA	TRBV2	CASSEIRQVAETQYF	TGTGCCAGCAGTGAAATTAGACAGGTAGCGGAGACCCAGTACTTC
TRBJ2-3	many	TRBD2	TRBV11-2	CASSLGGGGPTDTQYF	TGTGCCAGCAGCTTAGGTGGCGGGGGGCCCACAGATACGCAGTATTTT
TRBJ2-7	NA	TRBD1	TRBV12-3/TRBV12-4	CASSITGTGSYEQYF	TGTGCCAGCAGTATTACCGGGACAGGGTCATACGAGCAGTACTTC
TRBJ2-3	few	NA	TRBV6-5	CASSPPGALGDTQYF	TGTGCCAGCAGCCCCCCGGGGGCCCTCGGGGATACGCAGTATTTT
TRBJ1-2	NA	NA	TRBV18	CASSPGGTNYGYTF	TGTGCCAGCTCACCGGGCGGGACTAACTATGGCTACACCTTC
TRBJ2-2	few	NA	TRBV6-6	CASSLPEGTGELFF	TGTGCCAGCAGCTTACCCGAAGGCACCGGGGAGCTGTTTTTT
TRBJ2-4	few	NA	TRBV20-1	CSAWSLAKNIQYF	TGCAGTGCTTGGAGTCTAGCCAAAAACATTCAGTACTTC
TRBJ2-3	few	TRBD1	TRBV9	CASSYKGQGATDTQYF	TGTGCCAGCAGCTATAAAGGGCAGGGGGCGACAGATACGCAGTATTTT
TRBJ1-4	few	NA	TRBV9	CASSVLGQVNEKLFF	TGTGCCAGCAGCGTACTCGGGCAGGTTAATGAAAAACTGTTTTTT
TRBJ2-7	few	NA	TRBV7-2	CASGSPRTSTYEQYF	TGTGCCAGCGGATCCCCCCGGACGTCTACCTACGAGCAGTACTTC
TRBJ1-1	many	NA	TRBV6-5	CASSYSIQGGNTEAFF	TGTGCCAGCAGTTACTCCATACAGGGCGGAAACACTGAAGCTTTCTTT
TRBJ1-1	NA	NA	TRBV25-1	CASSPTGWNTEAFF	TGTGCCAGCAGCCCGACGGGCTGGAACACTGAAGCTTTCTTT
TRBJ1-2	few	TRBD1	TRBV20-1	CSASPGTGRGYTF	TGCAGTGCTAGCCCTGGGACAGGACGAGGCTACACCTTC
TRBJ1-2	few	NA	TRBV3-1	CASSHLQIGAQGYTF	TGTGCCAGCAGCCATCTACAAATCGGGGCGCAGGGCTACACCTTC
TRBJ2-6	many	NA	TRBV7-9	CASSLDSGANVLTF	TGTGCCAGCAGCTTAGACTCTGGGGCCAACGTCCTGACTTTC
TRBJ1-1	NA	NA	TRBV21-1	CASGVRSRMCITEAFF	TGTGCCAGCGGCGTAAGAAGCAGGATGTGTATCACTGAAGCTTTCTTT
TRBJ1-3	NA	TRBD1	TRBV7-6	CASSPRGQLSSGNTIYF	TGTGCCAGCAGCCCGAGGGGACAGCTCAGCTCTGGAAACACCATATATTTT
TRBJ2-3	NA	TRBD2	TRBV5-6	CASSFGGVTDTQYF	TGTGCCAGCAGCTTCGGGGGGGTCACAGATACGCAGTATTTT
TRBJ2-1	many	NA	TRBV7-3	CASRASGASYNEQFF	TGTGCCAGCAGGGCGAGTGGGGCCTCCTACAATGAGCAGTTCTTC
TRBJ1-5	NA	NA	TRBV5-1	CASSLEGQETQPQHF	TGCGCCAGCAGCTTGGAGGGCCAGGAGACTCAGCCCCAGCATTTT
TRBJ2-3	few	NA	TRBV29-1	CSTERVGSAGSADTQYF	TGCAGCACTGAGCGCGTGGGCTCGGCGGGGAGCGCAGATACGCAGTATTTT
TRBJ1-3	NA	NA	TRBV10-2	CASTPGNTIYF	TGCGCCAGCACACCTGGAAACACCATATATTTT
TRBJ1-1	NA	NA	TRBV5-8	CASSQPRRGAPEAFF	TGTGCCAGCAGCCAACCTCGAAGGGGGGCACCTGAAGCTTTCTTT
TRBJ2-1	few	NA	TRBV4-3	CASSQVWGQGGPDYNEQFF	TGCGCCAGCAGCCAAGTTTGGGGGCAGGGGGGACCCGATTACAATGAGCAGTTCTTC
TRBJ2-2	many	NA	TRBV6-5	CASRDTDTGELFF	TGTGCCAGCAGGGACACCGACACCGGGGAGCTGTTTTTT
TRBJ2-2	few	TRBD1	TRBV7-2	CASSRDRSVTGELFF	TGTGCCAGCAGCCGGGACAGGTCGGTCACCGGGGAGCTGTTTTTT
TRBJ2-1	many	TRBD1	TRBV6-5	CASNGQGGNEQFF	TGTGCCAGCAATGGACAGGGAGGCAATGAGCAGTTCTTC
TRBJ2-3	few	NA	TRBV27	CASSSRLLSDTQYF	TGTGCCAGCAGTTCCCGATTGTTGTCAGATACGCAGTATTTT
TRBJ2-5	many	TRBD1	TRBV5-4	CASSLQGAQETQYF	TGTGCCAGCAGCTTACAGGGGGCCCAAGAGACCCAGTACTTC